The rows below give T cell receptor beta chains drawn from one sample of a study of shared clonotypes between healthy human individuals. TCRdb keeps only in-frame clones here, not all; method: immunoSEQ multiplex PCR. The sample has a few million clones, around 92% seen once. The sample taken for sequencing was naive CD4+ T cells from PBMCs. Receptors were obtained from a man younger than 35 in good health. Some clones in this sample may be carry-over from other donors' samples. The CDR3 runs from the conserved cysteine through the conserved F or W. A D gene is named only where the DNA matches it firmly. Expanded clones get a size class; other rows say once, few or many, or leave the size out.

j_call clone_size v_call cdr3_length d_call cdr3_nt cdr3_aa
TRBJ2-3 NA TRBV28 19 NA TGTGCCAGCCTCCCAGAGAGGTACAGGGATCTAAACGGCACAGATACGCAGTATTTT CASLPERYRDLNGTDTQYF
TRBJ2-5 NA TRBV19 16 TRBD2 TGTGCCAGTAGTATAATAGCGGGGACCTCCGGGGAGACCCAGTACTTC CASSIIAGTSGETQYF
TRBJ2-1 NA TRBV5-4 13 TRBD2 TGTGCCAGCAGCCCGCCGGGGGGAGACCGCTTCCTCTTC CASSPPGGDRFLF
TRBJ2-7 NA TRBV27 15 NA TGTGCCAGCAGTTCAGACCGTACAGGGTCCTACGAGCAGTACTTC CASSSDRTGSYEQYF
TRBJ2-1 NA TRBV5-8 17 TRBD2 TGTGCCAGCAGCAACCCCGGGACTAGTGTGGGGTACAATGAGCAGTTCTTC CASSNPGTSVGYNEQFF
TRBJ2-3 NA TRBV30 13 NA TGTGCCTGGAGCGAGACCTACACAGATACGCAGTATTTT CAWSETYTDTQYF
TRBJ1-2 NA TRBV18 15 TRBD1 TGTGCCAGCTCATCGAGACAGGGGGCAGGCTATGGCTACACCTTC CASSSRQGAGYGYTF
TRBJ1-2 NA TRBV28 15 TRBD1 TGTGCCAGCAGTTATCCAGGGGACAGCGGGGGTGGCTACACCTTC CASSYPGDSGGGYTF
TRBJ2-2 NA TRBV19 14 NA TGTGCCAGTAGTGGGTTTCAGATCAGCGGGGAGCTGTTTTTT CASSGFQISGELFF
TRBJ2-5 NA TRBV5-1 13 NA TGCGCCAGCAGCTTCGGCAGGGGCGAGACCCAGTACTTC CASSFGRGETQYF
TRBJ2-6 NA TRBV7-9 18 NA TGTGCCAGCAGCCCCCGAGAGGGAAACAAGGCTGGGGCCAACGTCCTGACTTTC CASSPREGNKAGANVLTF
TRBJ2-3 NA TRBV9 16 TRBD2 TGTGCCAGCAGCACGAGACTAGCGGGAGGTCAGGATACGCAGTATTTT CASSTRLAGGQDTQYF
TRBJ2-7 NA TRBV2 15 NA TGTGCCAGCAGTGAGGGGTTGGGAAAATCTTACGAGCAGTACTTC CASSEGLGKSYEQYF
TRBJ1-1 once TRBV6-5 16 NA TGTGCCAGCAGTTTTTTTTCCAACCACATGAACACTGAAGCTTTCTTT CASSFFSNHMNTEAFF
TRBJ2-3 NA TRBV12-5 13 NA TGTGCTAGTGGAAGGGACAACACAGATACGCAGTATTTT CASGRDNTDTQYF
TRBJ1-5 NA TRBV15 17 NA TGTGCCACCAGCAGAGGAGTGGGACCCCGAGGAGGTCAGCCCCAGCATTTT CATSRGVGPRGGQPQHF
TRBJ2-5 NA TRBV11-2 14 NA TGTGCCAGCAGCTTAGATCCTGGCGAAGAGACCCAGTACTTC CASSLDPGEETQYF
TRBJ2-7 once TRBV10-3 14 TRBD2 TGTGCCATCAGTGAGGGGGAGGGCCTGGATGAGCAGTACTTC CAISEGEGLDEQYF
TRBJ2-3 NA TRBV20-1 11 NA TGCAGTGGGGCGTGGACAGATACGCAGTATTTT CSGAWTDTQYF
TRBJ2-3 once TRBV7-3 13 NA TGTGCCAGCAGCTTACTCCCAGGGGATACGCAGTATTTT CASSLLPGDTQYF
TRBJ2-5 NA TRBV5-1 14 NA TGCGCCAGCAGCTTTTCCGGGTACCAAGAGACCCAGTACTTC CASSFSGYQETQYF
TRBJ2-7 NA TRBV5-1 15 NA TGCGCCAGCAGCTTACTTCCTATGAACTCCTACGAGCAGTACTTC CASSLLPMNSYEQYF
TRBJ2-3 NA TRBV4-1 16 NA TGCGCCAGCAGCCAAGGGGGGCGGCGAGGGGTAGATACGCAGTATTTT CASSQGGRRGVDTQYF
TRBJ1-2 once TRBV2 15 TRBD1 TGTGCCAGCAGTAAAAACATGGGACAGGGGTTGGGCTACACCTTC CASSKNMGQGLGYTF
TRBJ1-5 NA TRBV18 13 NA TGTGCCAGCACCCGGGACGAGAATCAGCCCCAGCATTTT CASTRDENQPQHF
TRBJ2-1 NA TRBV29-1 12 NA TGCAGCGTTGGTGGATCCTACAATGAGCAGTTCTTC CSVGGSYNEQFF
TRBJ1-1 NA TRBV7-2 13 NA TGTGCCAGCAGCTTATACCGTAACACTGAAGCTTTCTTT CASSLYRNTEAFF
TRBJ2-1 NA TRBV9 17 NA TGTGCCAGCAGCGTAGGTGCCTCGACGGGAGCGTATAATGAGCAGTTCTTC CASSVGASTGAYNEQFF
TRBJ2-7 NA TRBV5-1 14 TRBD2 TGCGCCAGCACCCTACTTAGCGGGACCTACGAGCAGTACTTC CASTLLSGTYEQYF
TRBJ2-7 NA TRBV6-1 18 TRBD2 TGTGCCAGCAGTGAAGCGCTTGGACTAGCGGGTCCCCTCCACGAGCAGTACTTC CASSEALGLAGPLHEQYF
TRBJ1-1 few TRBV6-1 13 TRBD1 TGTGCCAGCAGTGGACAGGGGAACACTGAAGCTTTCTTT CASSGQGNTEAFF
TRBJ1-2 NA TRBV27 15 NA TGTGCCAGCAGTTTTTCAGCCGTTTCTAACTATGGCTACACCTTC CASSFSAVSNYGYTF
TRBJ1-1 NA TRBV27 16 TRBD1 TGTGCCAGCAGGGGCCGGACAGGGGGCTTGACCACTGAAGCTTTCTTT CASRGRTGGLTTEAFF
TRBJ2-3 NA TRBV7-6 15 NA TGTGCCAGCAGCCGCGGCCTCAAGGGCACAGATACGCAGTATTTT CASSRGLKGTDTQYF
TRBJ2-7 NA TRBV25-1 15 NA TGTGCCAGCAGTGAAAGGGTAGGGATTTCCTACGAGCAGTACTTC CASSERVGISYEQYF
TRBJ1-3 NA TRBV29-1 11 NA TGCAGCGTTCACGCTGGAAACACCATATATTTT CSVHAGNTIYF
TRBJ2-3 NA TRBV5-1 17 TRBD2 TGCGCCAGCAGACCTCTAGCGGGTGTTACTAGCACAGATACGCAGTATTTT CASRPLAGVTSTDTQYF
TRBJ2-5 NA TRBV7-2 14 NA TGTGCCAGCAGCTCCGACCCTCTCTTAGAGACCCAGTACTTC CASSSDPLLETQYF
TRBJ1-5 NA TRBV7-2 15 NA TGTGCCAGCAGCTTGACACAAAGTCTGTTCATGGCCCAGCATTTT CASSLTQSLFMAQHF